These T cell receptor beta chains were read from a single sample in a study of cytomegalovirus exposure and HLA in healthy donors. Repertoires were generated with immunoSEQ multiplex PCR, while TCRdb's copy carries only in-frame clones and drops some. The table shows under 130,000 clones, with 74% occurring only once. The sequencing input was PBMCs. These TCRs come from a man aged 45-60 years in good health and CMV-seropositive. Each CDR3 is given with its conserved first and last residue. The order of the fields is CDR3 protein, CDR3 DNA, J gene, D gene, V gene, clone size. The D gene is left open where the match is weak. Rows may omit the clone size; those that give it use once, few, many or a size class.

CDR3: CASSFERDQPQHF
DNA: TGTGCCAGCAGCTTCGAGAGGGATCAGCCCCAGCATTTT
J: TRBJ1-5
D: .
V: TRBV7-9
size: .

CDR3: CASSPETDRGRKDTQYF
DNA: TGTGCCAGCAGCCCCGAAACGGACAGGGGGCGAAAAGATACGCAGTATTTT
J: TRBJ2-3
D: TRBD1
V: TRBV11-2
size: .

CDR3: CASSLGLLEQFF
DNA: TGTGCCAGCAGCCTGGGACTGCTGGAGCAGTTCTTC
J: TRBJ2-1
D: .
V: TRBV2
size: .

CDR3: CASSGYLNTGELFF
DNA: TGTGCCAGCAGCGGTTACTTAAACACCGGGGAGCTGTTTTTT
J: TRBJ2-2
D: .
V: TRBV9
size: .

CDR3: CASSLRQGSFQPQHF
DNA: TGTGCCAGCAGTTTAAGACAGGGAAGTTTTCAGCCCCAGCATTTT
J: TRBJ1-5
D: TRBD1
V: TRBV27
size: .

CDR3: CASSKQGVRAFF
DNA: TGCGCCAGCAGCAAGCAGGGCGTGCGGGCTTTCTTT
J: TRBJ1-1
D: .
V: TRBV4-1
size: few

CDR3: CASGLPDRANTEAFF
DNA: TGTGCTAGTGGTTTGCCCGACAGGGCGAACACTGAAGCTTTCTTT
J: TRBJ1-1
D: TRBD1
V: TRBV12-5
size: few

CDR3: CASSVQGAHYGYTF
DNA: TGTGCCAGTAGCGTACAGGGGGCCCACTATGGCTACACCTTC
J: TRBJ1-2
D: TRBD1
V: TRBV19
size: .

CDR3: CASSPPLRQANSPLHF
DNA: TGTGCCAGCAGTCCCCCGCTTCGACAGGCCAATTCACCCCTCCACTTT
J: TRBJ1-6
D: .
V: TRBV28
size: .

CDR3: CASSPGTSGRYEQYF
DNA: TGTGCCAGTAGTCCCGGGACTAGCGGGAGGTACGAGCAGTACTTC
J: TRBJ2-7
D: TRBD2
V: TRBV19
size: .

CDR3: CASTIGRGSYNEQFF
DNA: TGTGCCAGCACGATCGGGAGGGGTTCCTACAATGAGCAGTTCTTC
J: TRBJ2-1
D: TRBD2
V: TRBV19
size: .

CDR3: CASSLSVNTEAFF
DNA: TGTGCCAGCAGCTTGTCGGTGAACACTGAAGCTTTCTTT
J: TRBJ1-1
D: .
V: TRBV5-4
size: .

CDR3: CAWSGHVSGSSYEQYF
DNA: TGTGCCTGGAGTGGCCACGTGAGCGGGAGCTCCTACGAGCAGTACTTC
J: TRBJ2-7
D: TRBD2
V: TRBV30
size: .

CDR3: CASSSRTSGSYNEQFF
DNA: TGTGCCAGCAGCTCCAGGACTAGCGGGAGCTACAATGAGCAGTTCTTC
J: TRBJ2-1
D: TRBD2
V: TRBV7-9
size: few

CDR3: CASSDQDPGQEYSGANVLTF
DNA: TGCGCCAGCAGTGACCAAGACCCGGGACAGGAATATTCTGGGGCCAACGTCCTGACTTTC
J: TRBJ2-6
D: TRBD1
V: TRBV10-1
size: .

CDR3: CASGSSYEQYF
DNA: TGTGCTAGTGGTTCCAGTTACGAGCAGTACTTC
J: TRBJ2-7
D: .
V: TRBV12-5
size: .

CDR3: CASSPGPGDEQYF
DNA: TGTGCCAGCAGCCCCGGACCAGGGGACGAGCAGTACTTC
J: TRBJ2-7
D: .
V: TRBV2
size: .

CDR3: CASSDETGIGEQYF
DNA: TGTGCCAGCAGTGACGAGACAGGGATAGGCGAGCAGTACTTC
J: TRBJ2-7
D: TRBD1
V: TRBV2
size: few

CDR3: CASSLQPDRPETQYF
DNA: TGCGCCAGCAGCTTACAACCGGACAGGCCGGAGACCCAGTACTTC
J: TRBJ2-5
D: TRBD1
V: TRBV5-1
size: .

CDR3: CASSPSGGTETQYF
DNA: TGTGCCAGTAGCCCCTCAGGGGGCACGGAGACCCAGTACTTC
J: TRBJ2-5
D: TRBD1
V: TRBV19
size: .

CDR3: CASSIRLVPEETQYF
DNA: TGTGCCAGCAGCATACGACTAGTTCCCGAAGAGACCCAGTACTTC
J: TRBJ2-5
D: .
V: TRBV4-2
size: .

CDR3: CASSFLKEGSEAFF
DNA: TGCGCCAGCAGCTTCCTAAAAGAGGGCTCTGAAGCTTTCTTT
J: TRBJ1-1
D: .
V: TRBV5-1
size: .

CDR3: CASSLVAAERTDTQYF
DNA: TGTGCCAGCAGCTTGGTAGCGGCAGAGCGTACAGATACGCAGTATTTT
J: TRBJ2-3
D: .
V: TRBV5-4
size: .

CDR3: CASSLAGGTEQFF
DNA: TGCGCCAGCAGCTTGGCTGGGGGCACTGAGCAGTTCTTC
J: TRBJ2-1
D: .
V: TRBV5-1
size: .

CDR3: CASSSPSSGETYEQYF
DNA: TGCGCCAGCAGCTCCCCATCCTCCGGGGAGACCTACGAGCAGTACTTC
J: TRBJ2-7
D: .
V: TRBV5-1
size: .

CDR3: CASSFPGLAANTGELFF
DNA: TGTGCCAGCAGCTTTCCGGGACTAGCGGCGAACACCGGGGAGCTGTTTTTT
J: TRBJ2-2
D: TRBD2
V: TRBV7-2
size: .

CDR3: CASSPDRGECSPLHF
DNA: TGCGCCAGCAGCCCGGACAGGGGGGAATGTTCACCCCTCCACTTT
J: TRBJ1-6
D: TRBD1
V: TRBV5-1
size: .

CDR3: CASTPATGSEKLFF
DNA: TGTGCCAGCACCCCCGCCACAGGGTCGGAAAAACTGTTTTTT
J: TRBJ1-4
D: .
V: TRBV2
size: .

CDR3: CASSFGQGGAFF
DNA: TGCGCCAGCAGCTTCGGTCAGGGAGGAGCTTTCTTT
J: TRBJ1-1
D: .
V: TRBV5-1
size: few

CDR3: CASSATGYTIYF
DNA: TGTGCCAGCAGTGCCACAGGGTACACCATATATTTT
J: TRBJ1-3
D: .
V: TRBV6-1
size: .

CDR3: CASSQDPRQGPLRDTQYF
DNA: TGCGCCAGCAGCCAAGATCCCAGACAGGGCCCCCTCCGGGATACGCAGTATTTT
J: TRBJ2-3
D: TRBD1
V: TRBV4-1
size: .

CDR3: CASSVEGGTGKLFF
DNA: TGTGCCAGCAGCGTAGAGGGGGGGACGGGAAAACTGTTTTTT
J: TRBJ1-4
D: .
V: TRBV9
size: .

CDR3: CASSPGTSGGAGDTQYF
DNA: TGTGCCAGCAGCCCAGGGACTAGCGGGGGGGCCGGAGATACGCAGTATTTT
J: TRBJ2-3
D: TRBD2
V: TRBV9
size: .

CDR3: CASSLGWRASNQPQHF
DNA: TGTGCCAGCAGCTTAGGGTGGCGGGCCAGCAATCAGCCCCAGCATTTT
J: TRBJ1-5
D: .
V: TRBV7-8
size: once

CDR3: CASSSNLDRGLLGEQYF
DNA: TGCGCCAGCAGCTCAAATTTGGACAGGGGGCTCTTGGGCGAGCAGTACTTC
J: TRBJ2-7
D: TRBD1
V: TRBV5-1
size: .

CDR3: CAWSSGTGALGETQYF
DNA: TGTGCCTGGAGTTCCGGGACAGGGGCTCTCGGGGAGACCCAGTACTTC
J: TRBJ2-5
D: TRBD1
V: TRBV30
size: .

CDR3: CASSGQGTVDAEQYF
DNA: TGTGCCAGCAGCGGGCAGGGAACAGTGGACGCCGAGCAGTACTTC
J: TRBJ2-7
D: .
V: TRBV11-2
size: .

CDR3: CASSLGQGSYEQYF
DNA: TGCGCCAGCAGCTTGGGCCAGGGATCCTACGAGCAGTACTTC
J: TRBJ2-7
D: .
V: TRBV5-1
size: .

CDR3: CASSFSGEETQYF
DNA: TGTGCCAGCAGCTTTTCGGGAGAAGAGACCCAGTACTTC
J: TRBJ2-5
D: .
V: TRBV7-2
size: .

CDR3: CASSGSGAFTDTQYF
DNA: TGTGCCAGCAGCGGTAGCGGGGCATTCACAGATACGCAGTATTTT
J: TRBJ2-3
D: TRBD2
V: TRBV9
size: .

CDR3: CASSSAGNNYGYTF
DNA: TGCGCCAGCAGCTCGGCAGGGAATAACTATGGCTACACCTTC
J: TRBJ1-2
D: .
V: TRBV5-1
size: few

CDR3: CASSFGTSDTDTQYF
DNA: TGTGCCAGCAGTTTCGGGACTAGCGACACAGATACGCAGTATTTT
J: TRBJ2-3
D: TRBD2
V: TRBV6-5
size: .

CDR3: CASSEIVYEQYF
DNA: TGTGCCAGCAGTGAAATCGTCTACGAGCAGTACTTC
J: TRBJ2-7
D: .
V: TRBV6-1
size: .

CDR3: CSVGRPEMDEQFF
DNA: TGCAGCGTGGGCCGCCCTGAGATGGATGAGCAGTTCTTC
J: TRBJ2-1
D: .
V: TRBV29-1
size: .

CDR3: CASSQALTGGWFEKLFF
DNA: TGCGCCAGCAGCCAAGCGTTGACAGGCGGGTGGTTTGAAAAACTGTTTTTT
J: TRBJ1-4
D: .
V: TRBV4-1
size: few

CDR3: CASSKATDEEGGEQYF
DNA: TGTGCCAGCAGCAAAGCAACGGACGAAGAAGGAGGCGAGCAGTACTTC
J: TRBJ2-7
D: .
V: TRBV21-1
size: .

CDR3: CASSRGGHLTDTQYF
DNA: TGTGCCAGCAGCAGGGGAGGACACCTCACAGATACGCAGTATTTT
J: TRBJ2-3
D: .
V: TRBV9
size: .

CDR3: CASRAGRGGASTDTQYF
DNA: TGTGCCAGCAGGGCGGGGAGGGGCGGGGCCAGCACAGATACGCAGTATTTT
J: TRBJ2-3
D: TRBD2
V: TRBV7-2
size: .

CDR3: CASSLAAGIGAYEQYF
DNA: TGTGCCAGCAGCTTGGCCGCAGGGATCGGCGCCTACGAGCAGTACTTC
J: TRBJ2-7
D: .
V: TRBV5-4
size: .

CDR3: CASSFRPGLAGGPGTDTQYF
DNA: TGTGCCAGCAGTTTTCGACCGGGACTAGCGGGAGGGCCTGGGACAGATACGCAGTATTTT
J: TRBJ2-3
D: TRBD2
V: TRBV27
size: .

CDR3: CASSPSGGFYQPQHF
DNA: TGTGCCAGCTCACCCTCAGGGGGGTTCTATCAGCCCCAGCATTTT
J: TRBJ1-5
D: TRBD1
V: TRBV18
size: .

CDR3: CASSLGIETVGGYTF
DNA: TGTGCCAGCAGCTTAGGAATTGAGACAGTCGGTGGCTACACCTTC
J: TRBJ1-2
D: .
V: TRBV7-2
size: .

CDR3: CASSVGQGRSTEAFF
DNA: TGTGCCAGCAGCGTCGGACAGGGTCGAAGCACTGAAGCTTTCTTT
J: TRBJ1-1
D: TRBD1
V: TRBV9
size: once

CDR3: CASSDSGTNTGELFF
DNA: TGCGCCAGCAGTGATTCAGGGACGAACACCGGGGAGCTGTTTTTT
J: TRBJ2-2
D: .
V: TRBV10-1
size: .

CDR3: CASSYGPRQGLTDTQYF
DNA: TGCGCCAGCAGTTATGGCCCACGACAGGGATTGACAGATACGCAGTATTTT
J: TRBJ2-3
D: TRBD1
V: TRBV5-1
size: .

CDR3: CASLGPEENTIYF
DNA: TGTGCCAGCTTGGGGCCCGAGGAGAACACCATATATTTT
J: TRBJ1-3
D: .
V: TRBV2
size: .

CDR3: CASSLVGTSGFF
DNA: TGCGCCAGCAGCCTCGTCGGGACTAGTGGCTTCTTC
J: TRBJ2-1
D: TRBD2
V: TRBV5-1
size: .